The 31 T cell receptor beta chains given below trace back to one sample, sequenced in a study of T cells after yellow fever vaccination. TCRdb redid the calling of the 5' RACE reads with MiXCR, one entry per CDR3 protein. Of under 600,000 distinct CDR3 sequences detected, about 14% appear once; the ten largest clones hold around an eighth. This specimen was PBMCs, taken on the day of the yellow fever booster vaccination. The receptors originated from a young man who received the YFV17D yellow fever vaccine.

The gene calls are TRBV12-3 or TRBV12-4 and TRBJ2-7; D possibly corresponds to TRBD1 (6 bases). V was cut by 6 bases and J by 1 base, with 13 bases left in between. The CDR3 is made up of 14 amino acids. This chain's CDR3 is CASSRGQISYEQYF. CDR3 bases: TGTGCCAGCAGCCGAGGACAGATTTCCTACGAGCAGTACTTC.

The gene calls are TRBV19 and TRBJ2-5, with D unclear. The CDR3 sequence is 13 residues long. V lost 4 bases, J lost 5 bases, and 11 bases lay in between. The germline gives CDR1 LNHDA, CDR2 SQIVND (reference sequence). DNA of the CDR3: TGTGCCAGTAGTACGGCGTGGGGTGAGACCCAGTACTTC. It codes for CASSTAWGETQYF.

This clonotype has a handful of counts. This sequence joins TRBV10-3 and TRBJ2-1; weak D call: TRBD2 (5 bases). This CDR3 is built from 11 residues. Germline V gene sequence: CDR1 ENHRY, CDR2 SYGVKD. Trimming removed 4 bases at V and 7 bases at J, with 5 bases between. CDR3 in amino acids: CAISAGNEQFF. CDR3 DNA sequence: TGTGCCATCAGTGCGGGAAATGAGCAGTTCTTC.

This clonotype was recorded a few times. The chain has TRBV6-4 and TRBJ2-7; weak D call: TRBD2 (7 bases). The CDR3 sequence is 18 residues long. V lost 2 bases and J lost 6, with 26 bases in between. The V gene's germline CDR1 is MRHNA and CDR2 SNTAGT. CDR3 in DNA: TGTGCCAGCAGTGACCTCGGGGGGCCCCATGGACTACGTTTCGAGCAGTACTTC. It translates to CASSDLGGPHGLRFEQYF.

The gene calls are TRBV7-2 and TRBJ1-1; D uncertain. V shed 4 bases and J shed 4 bases, with 10 bases lying between them. The germline gives CDR1 SGHTA, CDR2 FQGNSA. The CDR3 runs to 13 residues. The CDR3 bases are TGTGCCAGCAGCTGGAGTTGGGGCACTGAAGCTTTCTTT. Protein: CASSWSWGTEAFF.

The chain is built from TRBV6-2 or TRBV6-3 and TRBJ1-5; D remains ambiguous. The CDR3 is 13 residues long. Deletions cut 2 bases from V and 3 bases from J, with 5 bases between. Per germline, CDR1 MNHEY and CDR2 SVGEGT. The CDR3 DNA reads TGTGCCAGCAGTTACCGGGCCAATCAGCCCCAGCATTTT. The encoded protein is CASSYRANQPQHF.

This clonotype was recorded a few times. The chain combines TRBV5-6 with TRBJ2-1; TRBD1 is a possible D gene (5 bases). The V and J ends lost 0 bases and 12 bases respectively, with 13 bases between them. The germline gives CDR1 SGHDT, CDR2 YYEEEE. This CDR3 spans 13 amino acids. The CDR3 nucleotides are TGTGCCAGCAGCTTGGCCGGGCAGGGCAGGCAGTTCTTC. This encodes CASSLAGQGRQFF.

This clonotype was seen a few times. This chain links TRBV20-1 with TRBJ2-1, with TRBD2 matching 15 bases. V shed 3 bases, J shed 6 bases, and the junction held 12 bases outside the gene matches. The CDR3 length is 18 residues. Germline V gene sequence: CDR1 DFQATT, CDR2 SNEGSKA (reference sequence). The CDR3 protein is CSARGGLAGGSLSNEQFF. CDR3 nucleotide sequence: TGCAGTGCTAGGGGGGGACTAGCGGGAGGATCTTTGAGCAATGAGCAGTTCTTC.

The J gene is TRBJ2-7, the V gene TRBV20-1; 13 bases are shared with TRBD2. There are 15 residues in the CDR3. V shed 4 bases and J 3 bases; nucleotides not matched to a gene: 6. The germline CDR1 and CDR2 sequences are DFQATT and SNEGSKA (reference sequence). The CDR3 bases are TGCAGTGCTAAGTATGGACTAGCGGGAGACTACGAGCAGTACTTC. Encoded protein: CSAKYGLAGDYEQYF.

This clonotype was observed a few times. J is TRBJ2-1 and V is TRBV28, with TRBD1 matching over 9 bases. J lost 2 bases, V lost 6 bases, and 8 bases had no gene match. CDR1 and CDR2 (germline): MDHEN, SYDVKM. The CDR3 is 16 residues long. CDR3 loop: CASRPQGTGPYNEQFF. In DNA form, the CDR3 reads TGTGCCAGCAGGCCCCAGGGGACAGGGCCCTACAATGAGCAGTTCTTC.

In this sample, this clonotype turned up a few times. The rearrangement links TRBV4-2 to TRBJ2-1; D is possibly TRBD1 (5 bases). This CDR3 has 16 residues. Between the trimmed V and J ends, which lost 1 base and 3 bases, there was a span of 13 bases. CDR1 and CDR2 (germline): LGHNA, YNFKEQ. CDR3 sequence (DNA): TGTGCCAGCAGCCAAGGCAACCAGGGCAGCTACAATGAGCAGTTCTTC. Residues: CASSQGNQGSYNEQFF.

The genes are TRBV12-3 or TRBV12-4 and TRBJ2-7; 11 bases fit TRBD2. V gave up 4 bases and J gave up 3 bases; unmatched junction bases: 5. This CDR3 is built from 15 residues. The CDR3 DNA follows: TGTGCCAGCAGTTACCCCGGGACTAGCGGCTACGAGCAGTACTTC. This sequence encodes CASSYPGTSGYEQYF.

The sample holds a few counts of this clonotype. J is TRBJ2-1 and V is TRBV12-3 or TRBV12-4, with a weak D call TRBD2 (6 bases). The CDR3 contains 15 residues. V was clipped by 7 bases and J by 0 bases, with 13 bases between them. CDR3: CASTLSRGSYNEQFF. CDR3 bases: TGTGCCAGCACTCTGTCGCGGGGCTCCTACAATGAGCAGTTCTTC.

The J gene is TRBJ1-3, the V gene TRBV12-3 or TRBV12-4; TRBD1 is a possible D gene (5 bases). This CDR3 has 14 amino acids. The V end was cut by 3 bases, the J end by 4 bases, with 10 bases between. The CDR3 protein is CASSFGTGGNTIYF. CDR3 in DNA: TGTGCCAGCAGTTTTGGCACAGGAGGAAACACCATATATTTT.

This clonotype was found a few times. The J gene is TRBJ2-7, the V gene TRBV6-5, with D hard to call. Germline V gives CDR1 MNHEY, CDR2 SVGAGI. The CDR3 contains 14 residues. V lost 0 bases to trimming and J lost 3 bases, with 9 bases between them. The CDR3 DNA is TGTGCCAGCAGTTACTCATGGGCCTTCTACGAGCAGTACTTC. It codes for CASSYSWAFYEQYF.

This clonotype was counted only a few times. The chain joins TRBV20-1 to TRBJ2-1, with D possibly called TRBD1 or TRBD2 (5 bases each). Germline V gene data show CDR1 as DFQATT and CDR2 as SNEGSKA (reference sequence). Trimming stripped 2 bases from V and 7 bases from J, with 12 bases between. This CDR3 has 13 amino acids. CDR3 loop: CSARRDHENEQFF. Here the CDR3 DNA reads TGCAGTGCTAGACGGGACCACGAGAATGAGCAGTTCTTC.

V gene TRBV29-1 combines with J gene TRBJ2-5, with D maybe TRBD2 (6 bases). Germline V gene lookup returns CDR1 SQVTM and CDR2 ANQGSEA. CDR3 length: 13 amino acids. The CDR3 bases are TGCAGTGTTCCGGACTACTACCAAGAGACCCAGTACTTC. It specifies CSVPDYYQETQYF.

This clonotype has just a few counts. The gene calls are TRBV29-1 and TRBJ2-3; TRBD2 aligns across 13 bases. CDR3 length equals 14 residues. The junction had 8 bases not matched to a gene; V was cut back by 8 bases and J by 6 bases. The germline V gene has CDR1 SQVTM and CDR2 ANQGSEA. CDR3 coding DNA: TGCAGCTCCTCGGGACTAGCGGGATCGGATACGCAGTATTTT. Protein product: CSSSGLAGSDTQYF.

This clonotype was seen only a few times. The chain links TRBV7-6 to TRBJ2-3, with D hard to call. CDR1 is SGHVS, CDR2 FNYEAQ, per germline. The germline V and J ends were trimmed by 3 bases and 4 bases, with 11 bases remaining between them. The length of the CDR3 is 14 residues. The CDR3 here is CASSFMSGADTQYF. CDR3 nucleotide sequence: TGTGCCAGCAGCTTTATGTCAGGAGCAGATACGCAGTATTTT.

This clonotype was observed a few times. The V and J genes are TRBV6-5 and TRBJ2-7; D not resolved. Germline lookup yields CDR1 MNHEY and CDR2 SVGAGI. The V end was cut by 6 bases, the J end by 2 bases, with 11 bases between. CDR3 length: 13 residues. The CDR3 bases are TGTGCCAGCAGCCCCCTCGGTCCCTACGAGCAGTACTTC. Its protein is CASSPLGPYEQYF.

This clonotype has only a few counts. J is TRBJ2-1 and V is TRBV5-5; possibly TRBD1 or TRBD2 for D (7 bases each). CDR1 is SGHKS and CDR2 is YYEKEE in the germline V gene (reference sequence). The CDR3 loop spans 17 amino acids. The V end was cut by 1 base, the J end by 8 bases, with 22 bases between. Written as DNA, the CDR3 is TGTGCCAGCAGCTTGAATTACCCAGGGGGAGGGCGGTATGAGCAGTTCTTC. Its translation is CASSLNYPGGGRYEQFF. The entire variable domain, with the rest obtained from reference TRBV5-5 and TRBJ2-1, is as follows: DAGVTQSPTHLIKTRGQQVTLRCSPISGHKSVSWYQQVLGQGPQFIFQYYEKEERGRGNFPDRFSARQFPNYSSELNVNALLLGDSALYLCASSLNYPGGGRYEQFFGPGTRLTVL.

This clonotype was counted a few times. The chain joins TRBV2 to TRBJ2-7; D may be TRBD1 or TRBD2 (5 bases each). With 6 bases removed from V and 5 bases from J, the gap between germline ends came to 14 bases. In germline, CDR1 is SNHLY, CDR2 FYNNEI. CDR3 length: 13 amino acids. CDR3 nucleotide sequence: TGTGCCAGCAGCCGGGACCGAAGGGACGAGCAGTACTTC. Its translation is CASSRDRRDEQYF.

This clonotype was counted only a few times. This rearrangement joins TRBV29-1 to TRBJ1-3; D unclear. V lost 1 base and J lost 3, with 13 bases in between. This CDR3 spans 15 amino acids. Per the germline V gene, CDR1 is SQVTM and CDR2 is ANQGSEA. DNA of the CDR3: TGCAGCGTTGAAGCATCCGGGAGGGTTGGAAACACCATATATTTT. This encodes CSVEASGRVGNTIYF.

The V call is TRBV4-3, the J call TRBJ2-7; weak D call: TRBD1 (5 bases). V lost 5 bases and J lost 4, with 15 bases in between. Germline CDR1 reads LGHNA; CDR2 reads YSLEER. CDR3 length: 14 residues. The CDR3 bases are TGCGCCAGCAGCTACGTAGGGGCTGGGTACGAGCAGTACTTC. The encoded protein is CASSYVGAGYEQYF.

This clonotype was seen a handful of times. The genes are TRBV11-2 and TRBJ1-5; D is uncertain. Trimming pared 1 base from V and 7 bases from J, leaving 8 bases between. Germline CDR1 is SGHAT and CDR2 is FQNNGV. CDR3 length equals 13 residues. The CDR3 is CASSLAVSQPQHF. DNA of the CDR3: TGTGCCAGCAGCTTAGCGGTCAGCCAGCCCCAGCATTTT.

This clonotype appeared a few times. This rearrangement joins TRBV18 to TRBJ2-2, with D unresolved. The V end lost 3 bases, the J end lost 7 bases, and 18 bases lay between the germline ends. The CDR3 contains 16 residues. Germline lookup yields CDR1 KGHSH and CDR2 LQKENI. The CDR3: CASSPNQGRRGGELFF. CDR3 DNA sequence: TGTGCCAGCTCACCTAACCAAGGCCGTCGTGGCGGGGAGCTGTTTTTT.

This chain links TRBV29-1 with TRBJ2-1; D ambiguous. V dropped 3 bases and J dropped 2 bases, with 14 bases sitting between them. Per the germline V gene, CDR1 is SQVTM and CDR2 is ANQGSEA. This CDR3 has 15 amino acids. CDR3 region: CSVEDPWATYNEQFF. DNA for the CDR3: TGCAGCGTTGAGGACCCATGGGCTACCTACAATGAGCAGTTCTTC.

This clonotype has just a few counts. This chain links TRBV7-9 with TRBJ2-5, with a weak D call TRBD2 (6 bases). This CDR3 has 14 residues. Germline CDR1 is SEHNR and CDR2 is FQNEAQ (reference sequence). The V and J ends lost 0 bases and 5 bases respectively, with 10 bases between them. Here the CDR3 reads CASSLAHGGETQYF. For the CDR3, the DNA is TGTGCCAGCAGCTTAGCGCATGGGGGGGAGACCCAGTACTTC. Full variable domain (remainder filled in from reference TRBV7-9 and TRBJ2-5): DTGVSQNPRHKITKRGQNVTFRCDPISEHNRLYWYRQTLGQGPEFLTYFQNEAQLEKSRLLSDRFSAERPKGSFSTLEIQRTEQGDSAMYLCASSLAHGGETQYFGPGTRLLVL.

V is TRBV6-1 and J is TRBJ2-7; D may be TRBD2 (6 bases). CDR1 and CDR2 (germline): MNHNS, SASEGT. The CDR3 is made up of 16 amino acids. Trimming took 6 bases from V and 3 from J, leaving 21 bases between them. The CDR3 bases are TGTGCCAGCAGATCCACCGGACTAAACACCTACTACGAGCAGTACTTC. The encoded protein is CASRSTGLNTYYEQYF.

A few counts support this clonotype. This chain joins TRBV20-1 and TRBJ2-7; no clear D. Trimming took 3 bases from V and 0 from J, leaving 9 bases between them. The CDR3 is made up of 13 amino acids. From germline, CDR1 is DFQATT and CDR2 SNEGSKA (reference sequence). CDR3 bases: TGCAGTGCTAGCCTTCCGAGCTCCTACGAGCAGTACTTC. Its translation: CSASLPSSYEQYF.

About this clonotype: Mismatch with germline at one junction end may stem from a read error. The gene calls are TRBV3-1 and TRBJ2-2; D might be TRBD2 (5 bases). The CDR3 has 14 residues. Germline CDR1 is LGHDT and CDR2 is YNNKEL (reference sequence). The CDR3 region is CASSQGAGHGELIF. In DNA form, the CDR3 reads TGTGCCAGCAGCCAAGGAGCCGGGCACGGGGAGCTGATTTTT.